This T cell receptor (beta chain) came from a study of blood T cell repertoires in COVID-19. The data were produced by immunoSEQ multiplex PCR, yet TCRdb's version contains in-frame clones alone and is incomplete. The sample consists of 250,000 to 400,000 clones, 85% of them appearing once. The source is a woman in her thirties who had been exposed to COVID-19. The sample was PBMCs or T cells enriched from blood (not recorded which).

The CDR3 nucleotides read TGTGCCTGGAGTCGAAAGGGGCTAGCGCGCTACGAGCAGTACTTC. Translation: CAWSRKGLARYEQYF. This sequence joins TRBV30 and TRBJ2-7; possible D gene TRBD2, 6 bases. V dropped 2 bases and J dropped 3 bases, with 17 bases sitting between them. The germline V gene has CDR1 GTSNPN and CDR2 SVGIG (reference sequence). The CDR3 sequence is 15 residues long.